The 16 T cell receptor beta chains presented below share a single source sample, sequenced in a study of T cells after yellow fever vaccination. Each CDR3 protein is one row after TCRdb ran MiXCR on the 5' RACE reads. Here the sample spans under 50,000 distinct CDR3 sequences, 5% to 8% being singletons. The starting material was PBMCs, either bulk or a sorted T-cell subset (CD4+, CD8+, memory, or dextramer-sorted; not recorded which), obtained 45 days after the yellow fever booster vaccination. These receptors were obtained from a man between 25 and 39 years old who received the YFV17D yellow fever vaccine.

This clonotype occurred many times. The V and J genes are TRBV6-5 and TRBJ2-4; 8 bases are a match to TRBD1. The germline CDR1 and CDR2 sequences are MNHEY and SVGAGI. This CDR3 region has 17 residues. Trimming cost V 0 bases and J 0 bases; bases outside gene matches: 4. Here the CDR3 DNA reads TGTGCCAGCAGTTACTCGTCGACAGGGGTAGCCAAAAACATTCAGTACTTC. It specifies CASSYSSTGVAKNIQYF.

This clonotype was detected many times. The V gene is TRBV3-1, the J gene TRBJ2-1, with D perhaps given as TRBD1 or TRBD2 (5 bases each). The CDR3 is made up of 14 amino acids. Deletions cut 0 bases from V and 15 bases from J, with 18 bases between. The germline CDR1 and CDR2 sequences are LGHDT and YNNKEL (reference sequence). The CDR3 region is CASSQDWSPGRRFF. The CDR3 nucleotides are TGTGCCAGCAGCCAAGATTGGAGTCCGGGACGTAGGTTCTTC.

This clonotype was observed at least ten times. The chain employs TRBV7-3 and TRBJ2-7, with D maybe TRBD2 (5 bases). Germline-derived CDR1 and CDR2 are SGHTA and FQGTGA. V was pared by 5 bases and J by 5 bases, with 19 bases between. This CDR3 has 15 residues. The CDR3 DNA reads TGTGCCAGCAGCCAAAAGGCCGGATTTAGCGACGAGCAGTACTTC. Its protein is CASSQKAGFSDEQYF.

This clonotype appeared many times. This chain uses TRBV18 with TRBJ2-2; D not certain. The V gene lost 6 bases and the J gene lost 2 bases, with 10 bases spanning the gap. The CDR3 runs to 14 residues. Germline V gives CDR1 KGHSH, CDR2 LQKENI. The CDR3 DNA reads TGTGCCAGCTCCCCAGCGCAAAACACCGGGGAGCTGTTTTTT. Translated: CASSPAQNTGELFF.

Many counts were recorded for this clonotype. The gene calls are TRBV7-2 and TRBJ2-5, with no clear D. The CDR3 totals 13 residues. Trimming cost V 0 bases and J 3 bases, with 5 bases left between them. The V gene's germline CDR1 is SGHTA and CDR2 FQGNSA. CDR3 nucleotides: TGTGCCAGCAGCTTAGCGGCCAAAGAGACCCAGTACTTC. Its translation: CASSLAAKETQYF. The variable domain in full, with the rest retrieved from reference TRBV7-2 and TRBJ2-5, is GAGVSQSPSNKVTEKGKDVELRCDPISGHTALYWYRQSLGQGLEFLIYFQGNSAPDKSGLPSDRFSAERTGGSVSTLTIQRTQQEDSAVYLCASSLAAKETQYFGPGTRLLVL.

The chain joins TRBV5-5 to TRBJ2-7; D might be TRBD1 (6 bases). CDR3 length: 13 amino acids. V was shortened by 5 bases and J by 7 bases, with 16 bases between the two germline ends. Germline V gives CDR1 SGHKS, CDR2 YYEKEE (reference sequence). CDR3 nucleotides: TGTGCCAGCAGGAGTGGGGGCGCGAGGGAGCAGTACTTC. Its protein product is CASRSGGAREQYF.

This clonotype was picked up many times. This sequence joins TRBV12-3 or TRBV12-4 and TRBJ2-3; TRBD2 agrees at 8 bases. With 6 bases clipped from V and 11 bases from J, the junction kept 10 bases outside the gene matches. There are 13 residues in the CDR3. CDR3 DNA sequence: TGTGCCAGCAGATATAGCGGGACCCATATGCAGTATTTT. Translated, it gives CASRYSGTHMQYF.

This clonotype has at least ten counts. The chain has TRBV4-3 and TRBJ1-2; tentatively, D is TRBD1 (6 bases). V dropped 0 bases and J dropped 8 bases, with 13 bases sitting between them. Germline assignment: CDR1 LGHNA and CDR2 YSLEER. The CDR3 extends over 14 amino acids. The CDR3 DNA reads as TGCGCCAGCAGCCAAGATTGGCAGGGGTCAGGCTACACCTTC. Protein: CASSQDWQGSGYTF.

This clonotype was detected ten times or more. V usage is TRBV11-2 and J usage is TRBJ2-3, with D possibly matching TRBD1 (6 bases). Trimming took 3 bases from V and 2 from J, leaving 9 bases between them. CDR1 SGHAT and CDR2 FQNNGV come from the germline V gene. CDR3 length: 14 amino acids. The CDR3 region is CASSFGQFTDTQYF. CDR3 sequence (DNA): TGTGCCAGCAGCTTTGGACAGTTCACAGATACGCAGTATTTT.

V is TRBV15 and J is TRBJ2-2; 7 nucleotides align to TRBD1. Unmatched junction bases numbered 10, after V lost 2 bases and J lost 4 bases. The CDR3 loop spans 17 amino acids. The V gene's germline CDR1 is LNHNV and CDR2 YYDKDF (reference sequence). The CDR3 bases are TGTGCCACCAGCAGAATAGGGGGCCGATCAGTCACCGGGGAGCTGTTTTTT. Its protein is CATSRIGGRSVTGELFF.

The rearrangement joins TRBV20-1 to TRBJ1-1; weak D call: TRBD1 (5 bases). CDR1 DFQATT and CDR2 SNEGSKA come from the germline V gene (reference sequence). With 6 bases removed from V and 0 bases from J, the gap between germline ends came to 17 bases. The CDR3 is 15 amino acids. In nucleotides, the CDR3 is TGCAGTGCCCCTCGGGGCGGCGTTATGAACACTGAAGCTTTCTTT. Translation gives CSAPRGGVMNTEAFF.

Notes on this clonotype: One end of the junction varies from germline; a read error may be responsible. The rearrangement links TRBV5-4 to TRBJ2-2; 7 bases agree with TRBD2. The CDR3 runs to 15 residues. The germline CDR1 and CDR2 sequences are SGHNT and YYREEE (reference sequence). CDR3 loop: CASTVYAGVTGKLFF. Here the CDR3 DNA reads TGTGCCAGCACCGTGTATGCGGGAGTCACCGGGAAGCTGTTTTTT. Complete variable domain (other parts from reference TRBV5-4 and TRBJ2-2): ETGVTQSPTHLIKTRGQQVTLRCSSQSGHNTVSWYQQALGQGPQFIFQYYREEENGRGNFPPRFSGLQFPNYSSELNVNALELDDSALYLCASTVYAGVTGKLFFGEGSRLTVL.

The sample holds many counts of this clonotype. This sequence joins TRBV20-1 and TRBJ2-3; 11 bases map to TRBD2. CDR1 is DFQATT, CDR2 SNEGSKA, per germline (reference sequence). This CDR3 is 15 amino acids long. V shed 6 bases, J shed 6 bases, and the junction held 11 bases outside the gene matches. CDR3 residues: CSAVTSGARRDTQYF. In DNA, the CDR3 is TGCAGTGCCGTGACTAGCGGGGCACGTAGGGATACGCAGTATTTT.

The J gene is TRBJ2-1, the V gene TRBV3-1; D perhaps matches TRBD2 (6 bases). With 11 bases removed from V and 2 bases from J, the gap between germline ends came to 28 bases. The germline V gene has CDR1 LGHDT and CDR2 YNNKEL (reference sequence). The CDR3 has 18 amino acids. The CDR3 DNA is TGTGCCTGCTGCCAACCGCCCTCTCCTAGCGCCGCCTACAATGAGCAGTTCTTC. It codes for CACCQPPSPSAAYNEQFF.

V is TRBV20-1 and J is TRBJ2-5; D is ambiguous. With 3 bases removed from V and 5 bases from J, the gap between germline ends came to 13 bases. This CDR3 spans 13 amino acids. Germline V gives CDR1 DFQATT, CDR2 SNEGSKA (reference sequence). CDR3 amino acids: CSAREFGRETQYF. The CDR3 coding sequence is TGCAGTGCTAGGGAGTTCGGGCGGGAGACCCAGTACTTC.

The genes are TRBV11-2 and TRBJ2-5; D possibly corresponds to TRBD2 (5 bases). Trimming stripped 5 bases from V and 7 bases from J, with 14 bases between. Germline loops: CDR1 SGHAT, CDR2 FQNNGV. CDR3 length: 13 residues. CDR3 amino acids: CASSADRGGTQYF. The CDR3 DNA follows: TGTGCCAGCAGCGCCGATCGCGGAGGGACCCAGTACTTC.